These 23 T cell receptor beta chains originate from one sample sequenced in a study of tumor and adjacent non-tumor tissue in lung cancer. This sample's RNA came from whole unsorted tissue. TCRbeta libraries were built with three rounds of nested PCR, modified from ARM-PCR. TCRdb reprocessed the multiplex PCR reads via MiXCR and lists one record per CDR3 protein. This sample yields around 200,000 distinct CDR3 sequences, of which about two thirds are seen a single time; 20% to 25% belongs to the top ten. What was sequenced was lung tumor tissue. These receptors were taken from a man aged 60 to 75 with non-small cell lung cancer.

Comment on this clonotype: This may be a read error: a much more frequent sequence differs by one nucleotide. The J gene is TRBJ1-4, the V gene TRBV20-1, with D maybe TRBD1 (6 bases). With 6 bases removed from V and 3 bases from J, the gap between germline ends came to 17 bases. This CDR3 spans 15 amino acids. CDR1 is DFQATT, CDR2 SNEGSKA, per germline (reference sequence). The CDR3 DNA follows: TGCAGTGCGGGGGGCGCGGTGCAGCCTAATGAAAAACTGTTTTTT. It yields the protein CSAGGAVQPNEKLFF.

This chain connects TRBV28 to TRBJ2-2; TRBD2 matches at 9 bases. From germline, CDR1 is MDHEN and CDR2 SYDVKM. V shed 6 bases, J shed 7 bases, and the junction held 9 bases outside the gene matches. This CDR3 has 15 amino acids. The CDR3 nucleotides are TGTGCCAGCAGGTCCCCCAGCGGGGGGAACGGGGAGCTGTTTTTT. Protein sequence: CASRSPSGGNGELFF.

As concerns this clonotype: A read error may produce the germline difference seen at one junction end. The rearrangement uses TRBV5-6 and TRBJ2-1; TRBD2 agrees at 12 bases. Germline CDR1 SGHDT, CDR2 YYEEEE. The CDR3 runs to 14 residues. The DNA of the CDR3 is TGTGCCACCAGCAGACTAGCGGGGGACAATGAGCAGTTCTTC. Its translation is CATSRLAGDNEQFF.

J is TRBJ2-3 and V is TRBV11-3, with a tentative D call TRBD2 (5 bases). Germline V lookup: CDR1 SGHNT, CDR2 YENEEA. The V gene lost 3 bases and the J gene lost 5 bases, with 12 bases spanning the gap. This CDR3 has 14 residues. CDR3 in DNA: TGTGCCAGCAGCTTGCACACGGGAATAGATACGCAGTATTTT. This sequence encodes CASSLHTGIDTQYF.

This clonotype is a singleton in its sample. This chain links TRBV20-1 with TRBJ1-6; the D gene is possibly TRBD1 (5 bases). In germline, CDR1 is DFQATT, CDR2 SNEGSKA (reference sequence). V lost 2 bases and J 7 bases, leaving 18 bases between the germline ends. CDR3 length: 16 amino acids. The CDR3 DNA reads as TGCAGTGCTAGATTAGCAGGGCTTCTCCTCAATTCACCCCTCCACTTT. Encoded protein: CSARLAGLLLNSPLHF.

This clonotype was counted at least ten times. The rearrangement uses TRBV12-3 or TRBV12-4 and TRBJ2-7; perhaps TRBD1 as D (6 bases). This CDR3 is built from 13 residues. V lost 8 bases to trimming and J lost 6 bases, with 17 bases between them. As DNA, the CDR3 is TGTGCCAGCCTGGCGGGCAGGGGCGGCGAGCAGTACTTC. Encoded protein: CASLAGRGGEQYF.

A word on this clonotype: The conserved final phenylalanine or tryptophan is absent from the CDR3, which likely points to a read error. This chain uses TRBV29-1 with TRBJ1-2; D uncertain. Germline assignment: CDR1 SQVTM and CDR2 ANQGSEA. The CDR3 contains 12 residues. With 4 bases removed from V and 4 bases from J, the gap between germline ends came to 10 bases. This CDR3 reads CSVVGIGYGYTV. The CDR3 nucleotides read TGCAGCGTTGTGGGGATTGGCTATGGCTACACCGTC.

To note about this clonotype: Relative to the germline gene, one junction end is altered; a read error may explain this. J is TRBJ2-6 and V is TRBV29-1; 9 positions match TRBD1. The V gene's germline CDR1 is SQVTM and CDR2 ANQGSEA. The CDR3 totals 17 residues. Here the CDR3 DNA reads TGCAGCGTTCGGACAGGGGAGCATCCCTCTGGGGCCAACGCCCTGACTTTC. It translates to CSVRTGEHPSGANALTF.

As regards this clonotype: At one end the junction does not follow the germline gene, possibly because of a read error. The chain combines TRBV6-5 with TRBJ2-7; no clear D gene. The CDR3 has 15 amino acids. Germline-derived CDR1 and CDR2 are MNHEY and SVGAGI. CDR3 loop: CASSYLAGVVYEPYF. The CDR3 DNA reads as TGTGCCAGCAGTTACCTGGCAGGAGTAGTCTACGAGCCGTACTTC.

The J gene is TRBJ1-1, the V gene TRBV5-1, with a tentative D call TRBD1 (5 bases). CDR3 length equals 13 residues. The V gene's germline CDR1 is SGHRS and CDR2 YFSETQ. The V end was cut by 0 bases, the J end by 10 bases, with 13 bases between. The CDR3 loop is CASSLEAGTAAFF. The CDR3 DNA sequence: TGCGCCAGCAGCTTGGAGGCAGGGACGGCAGCTTTCTTT.

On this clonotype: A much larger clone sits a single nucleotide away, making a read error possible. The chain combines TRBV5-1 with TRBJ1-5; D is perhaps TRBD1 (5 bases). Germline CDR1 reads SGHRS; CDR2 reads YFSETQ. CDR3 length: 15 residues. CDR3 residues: CAISPEGQSNQPQHF. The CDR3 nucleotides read TGCGCCATCAGCCCGGAAGGACAAAGCAATCAGCCCCAGCATTTT.

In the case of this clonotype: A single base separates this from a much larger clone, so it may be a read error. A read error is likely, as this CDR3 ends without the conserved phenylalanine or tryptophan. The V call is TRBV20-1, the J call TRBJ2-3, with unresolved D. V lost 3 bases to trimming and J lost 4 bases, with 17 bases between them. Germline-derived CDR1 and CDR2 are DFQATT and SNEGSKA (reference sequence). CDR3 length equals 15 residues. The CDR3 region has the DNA TGCAGTGCTAGTAGCTCCGGTCGGAAGGCAGATACGCAGTATGTT. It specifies CSASSSGRKADTQYV.

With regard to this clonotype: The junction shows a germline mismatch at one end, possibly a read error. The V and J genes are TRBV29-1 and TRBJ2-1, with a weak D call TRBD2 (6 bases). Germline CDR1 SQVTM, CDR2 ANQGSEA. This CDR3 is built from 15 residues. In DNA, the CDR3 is TGCACCGTTGAACTGGCCGGGAGCTCCTACAATGAGCACTTCTTC. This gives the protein CTVELAGSSYNEHFF.

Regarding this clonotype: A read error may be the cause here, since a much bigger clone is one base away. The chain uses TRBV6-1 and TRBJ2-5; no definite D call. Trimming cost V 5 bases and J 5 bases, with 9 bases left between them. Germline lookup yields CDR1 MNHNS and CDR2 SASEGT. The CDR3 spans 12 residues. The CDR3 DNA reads TGTGCCAGCAGTAAAGAAGGGGAGACCCAGTACTTC. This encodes CASSKEGETQYF.

The CDR3 loop reads CASSEQGIDTQYF. In DNA form, the CDR3 reads TGTGCCAGCAGTGAGCAGGGCATAGATACGCAGTATTTT. This sequence joins TRBV6-1 and TRBJ2-3; TRBD1 might be the D (5 bases). Germline-derived CDR1 and CDR2 are MNHNS and SASEGT. V dropped 3 bases and J dropped 5 bases, with 9 bases sitting between them. This CDR3 is built from 13 residues.

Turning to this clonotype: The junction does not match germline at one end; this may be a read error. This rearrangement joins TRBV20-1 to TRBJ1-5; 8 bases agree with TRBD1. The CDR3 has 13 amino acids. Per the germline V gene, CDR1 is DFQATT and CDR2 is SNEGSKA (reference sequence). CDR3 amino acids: CSVRAQGDQSLHF. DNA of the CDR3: TGCAGTGTTAGAGCACAGGGGGACCAGTCCCTGCATTTT.

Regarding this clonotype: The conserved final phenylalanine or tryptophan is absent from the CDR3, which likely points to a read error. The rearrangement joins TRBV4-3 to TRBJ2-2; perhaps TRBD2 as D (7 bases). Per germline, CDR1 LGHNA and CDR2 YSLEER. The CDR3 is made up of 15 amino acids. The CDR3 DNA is TGCACCAGCAGCCAAGGGGGGGCGCACACCGGGGAGCTGTTTCTT. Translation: CTSSQGGAHTGELFL.

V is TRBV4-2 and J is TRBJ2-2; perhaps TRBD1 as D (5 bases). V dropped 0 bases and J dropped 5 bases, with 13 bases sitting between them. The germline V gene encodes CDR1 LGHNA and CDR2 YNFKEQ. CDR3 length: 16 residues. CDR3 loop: CASSQETQGSTGELFF. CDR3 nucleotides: TGTGCCAGCAGCCAAGAGACTCAGGGTTCTACCGGGGAGCTGTTTTTT.

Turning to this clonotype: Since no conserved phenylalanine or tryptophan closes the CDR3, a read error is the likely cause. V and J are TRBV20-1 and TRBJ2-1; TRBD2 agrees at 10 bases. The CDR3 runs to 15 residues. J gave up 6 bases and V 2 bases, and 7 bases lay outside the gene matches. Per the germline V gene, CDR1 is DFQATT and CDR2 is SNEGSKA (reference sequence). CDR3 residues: CSARHSGRSGNEQFY. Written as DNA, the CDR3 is TGCAGTGCTAGACATAGCGGGAGGTCGGGCAATGAGCAGTTCTAC.

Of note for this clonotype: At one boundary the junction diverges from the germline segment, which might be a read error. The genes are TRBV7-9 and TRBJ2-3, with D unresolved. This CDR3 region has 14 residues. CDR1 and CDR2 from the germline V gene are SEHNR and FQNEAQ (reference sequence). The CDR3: CASSAFTTADMQYF. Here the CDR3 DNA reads TGTGCCAGCAGCGCCTTTACAACCGCAGATATGCAGTATTTT.

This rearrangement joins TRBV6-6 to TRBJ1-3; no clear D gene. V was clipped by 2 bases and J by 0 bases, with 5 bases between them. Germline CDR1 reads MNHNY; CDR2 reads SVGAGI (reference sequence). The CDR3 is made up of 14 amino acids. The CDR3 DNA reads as TGTGCCAGCAGTTACCCAGACTCTGGAAACACCATATATTTT. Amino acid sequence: CASSYPDSGNTIYF.

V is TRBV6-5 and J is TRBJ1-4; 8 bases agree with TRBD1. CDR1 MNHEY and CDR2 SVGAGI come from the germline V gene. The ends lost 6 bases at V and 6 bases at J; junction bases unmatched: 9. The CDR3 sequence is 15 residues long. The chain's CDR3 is CASSPQGALDEKLFF. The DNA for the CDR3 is TGTGCCAGCAGCCCGCAGGGGGCGCTGGATGAAAAACTGTTTTTT.

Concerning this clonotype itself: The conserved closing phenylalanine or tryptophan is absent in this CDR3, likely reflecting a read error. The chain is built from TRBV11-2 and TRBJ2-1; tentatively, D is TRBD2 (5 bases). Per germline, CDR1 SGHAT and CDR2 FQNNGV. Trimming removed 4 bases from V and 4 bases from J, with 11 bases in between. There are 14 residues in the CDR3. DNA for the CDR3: TGTGCCAGCAGCTCTAGAGGGAGATACAATGAGCAGTTCTCC. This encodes CASSSRGRYNEQFS.